One and the same sample provided the 17 T cell receptor beta chains below, sequenced in a study of cytomegalovirus exposure and HLA in healthy donors. The PCR had 60 Vbeta and 13 Jbeta primers. This table comes from immunoSEQ multiplex PCR, and its TCRdb copy is limited to in-frame clones, with some not included. The sample has some 150,000 clones, around 82% seen once. The specimen sequenced was PBMCs. These receptors were taken from a woman between 45 and 60 years old in good health and CMV-seropositive.

The J gene is TRBJ2-7, the V gene TRBV6-1; a weak D match, TRBD2 (5 bases). Trimming stripped 2 bases from V and 1 base from J, with 12 bases between. CDR3 size: 15 residues. Looked up from germline, CDR1 is MNHNS and CDR2 is SASEGT. The CDR3, as DNA: TGTGCCAGCAGTGAATTCGAGGGTGCATCCTACGAGCAGTACTTC. This translates into CASSEFEGASYEQYF.

This chain joins TRBV11-2 and TRBJ2-7, with D perhaps matching TRBD1 (5 bases). V lost 5 bases, J lost 0 bases, and 11 bases lay in between. The germline V gene encodes CDR1 SGHAT and CDR2 FQNNGV. CDR3 length: 14 residues. As DNA, the CDR3 is TGTGCCAGCAGCCTCACGGACACCTCCTACGAGCAGTACTTC. Protein product: CASSLTDTSYEQYF. Full variable domain (rest looked up from reference TRBV11-2 and TRBJ2-7): EAGVAQSPRYKIIEKRQSVAFWCNPISGHATLYWYQQILGQGPKLLIQFQNNGVVDDSQLPKDRFSAERLKGVDSTLKIQPAKLEDSAVYLCASSLTDTSYEQYFGPGTRLTVT.

The rearrangement uses TRBV2 and TRBJ2-6; a possible D gene is TRBD1 (6 bases). CDR3 length: 15 amino acids. V lost 4 bases and J lost 2, with 9 bases in between. Germline V lookup: CDR1 SNHLY, CDR2 FYNNEI. CDR3: CASSGGGAGANVLTF. CDR3 bases: TGTGCCAGCAGTGGAGGGGGAGCTGGGGCCAACGTCCTGACTTTC.

V gene TRBV5-1 combines with J gene TRBJ2-7, with TRBD2 matching 9 bases. The V gene end was trimmed by 0 bases and the J gene end by 1 base; junction bases not matched to a gene: 5. Germline V gene sequence: CDR1 SGHRS, CDR2 YFSETQ. CDR3 length: 16 amino acids. DNA of the CDR3: TGCGCCAGCAGCTTGGGTAGCGGGGGATTGTCCTACGAGCAGTACTTC. Its translation is CASSLGSGGLSYEQYF.

The chain carries TRBV28 and TRBJ1-6; 9 nucleotides match TRBD1. Trimming at V came to 4 bases and at J to 9 bases, leaving 7 bases not matched to a gene. Germline loops: CDR1 MDHEN, CDR2 SYDVKM. This CDR3 region has 15 residues. The CDR3 reads CASSSTGTGPSPLHF. Here the CDR3 DNA reads TGTGCCAGCAGTTCAACCGGGACAGGGCCTTCACCCCTCCACTTT.

This clone has a handful of counts. The sample holds other DNA sequences that translate to the same CDR3. The rearrangement joins TRBV30 to TRBJ2-7, with 8 bases fitting TRBD1. V was clipped by 4 bases and J by 4 bases; unmatched bases: 6. From germline, CDR1 is GTSNPN and CDR2 SVGIG (reference sequence). The CDR3 sequence is 13 residues long. CDR3 loop: CAWTRGTGYEQYF. The CDR3 nucleotides read TGTGCCTGGACAAGGGGGACAGGATACGAGCAGTACTTC.

The chain carries TRBV29-1 and TRBJ1-1; 8 bases are a match to TRBD1. Germline CDR1 and CDR2: SQVTM and ANQGSEA. With 8 bases clipped from V and 11 bases from J, the junction kept 19 bases outside the gene matches. This CDR3 is built from 14 residues. Here the CDR3 reads CSIPIGATGGTAFF. The CDR3 DNA is TGCAGCATCCCGATCGGGGCAACAGGGGGAACTGCTTTCTTT.

This chain joins TRBV6-5 and TRBJ1-1; the D is unclear. The germline V gene encodes CDR1 MNHEY and CDR2 SVGAGI. The CDR3 spans 13 residues. V was clipped by 4 bases and J by 3 bases, with 9 bases between them. The CDR3 nucleotides are TGTGCCAGCAGTTTAGGCAGGTACACTGAAGCTTTCTTT. As protein: CASSLGRYTEAFF.

This clone occurred a few times. V usage is TRBV5-1 and J usage is TRBJ2-3, with D tentatively TRBD1 (5 bases). The V end was cut by 1 base, the J end by 5 bases, with 17 bases between. The CDR3 totals 16 residues. Germline assignment: CDR1 SGHRS and CDR2 YFSETQ. CDR3 loop: CASSLSGLPGGDTQYF. CDR3 in DNA: TGCGCCAGCAGCTTGTCAGGGCTGCCCGGTGGAGATACGCAGTATTTT.

The chain uses TRBV4-3 and TRBJ2-7, with TRBD1 matching over 8 bases. Germline V CDR1 and CDR2: LGHNA, YSLEER. This CDR3 has 14 amino acids. J gave up 6 bases and V 1 base, and 5 bases lay outside the gene matches. In DNA, the CDR3 is TGCGCCAGCAGCCAAGTCAGGACAGGGACCGAGCAGTACTTC. As protein: CASSQVRTGTEQYF.

V and J are TRBV7-2 and TRBJ2-1; TRBD1 matches at 9 bases. Germline CDR1 and CDR2: SGHTA and FQGNSA. The CDR3 length is 17 residues. V trimming: 4 bases; J trimming: 7 bases; junction bases outside the gene matches: 14. CDR3 DNA sequence: TGTGCCAGCAGCTATTCGTCAGGGACAGGGTCTAAAAATGAGCAGTTCTTC. This codes for CASSYSSGTGSKNEQFF.

CDR3 nucleotides: TGTGCCAGCAGCCCAGCGGGGGGGCATCGCACGCAGTATTTT. This sequence encodes CASSPAGGHRTQYF. The chain links TRBV14 to TRBJ2-3, with TRBD2 identical over 10 bases. After removal of 4 bases from V and 9 bases from J, the junction contained 7 bases not matched to a gene. Per the germline V gene, CDR1 is SGHDN and CDR2 is FVKESK. The CDR3 covers 14 residues. The whole variable domain, filled in from reference TRBV14 and TRBJ2-3, reads EAGVTQFPSHSVIEKGQTVTLRCDPISGHDNLYWYRRVMGKEIKFLLHFVKESKQDESGMPNNRFLAERTGGTYSTLKVQPAELEDSGVYFCASSPAGGHRTQYFGPGTRLTVL.

The genes are TRBV5-6 and TRBJ2-1, with TRBD2 matching over 9 bases. The CDR3 length is 16 residues. CDR1 and CDR2 (germline): SGHDT, YYEEEE. The trim removed 0 bases at V and 12 bases at J, leaving 13 bases unmatched. CDR3: CASSLGFLAGGQVQFF. In nucleotides, the CDR3 is TGTGCCAGCAGCTTGGGATTTCTGGCGGGGGGGCAGGTGCAGTTCTTC.

The J gene is TRBJ1-1, the V gene TRBV7-2; D is possibly TRBD1 (5 bases). The V gene's germline CDR1 is SGHTA and CDR2 FQGNSA. Trimming took off 1 base at V and 8 bases at J, with 14 bases between the two ends. CDR3 size: 14 residues. CDR3 residues: CASSLGTLPREAFF. The CDR3 DNA sequence: TGTGCCAGCAGCTTAGGGACACTCCCGAGAGAAGCTTTCTTT.

The chain links TRBV7-9 to TRBJ1-2, with TRBD1 identical over 8 bases. In germline, CDR1 is SEHNR, CDR2 FQNEAQ (reference sequence). The CDR3 contains 13 residues. The V and J ends lost 1 base and 9 bases, in that order; junction bases with no gene match: 4. The CDR3 region is CASSLGQGYRYTF. In nucleotides, the CDR3 is TGTGCCAGCAGCTTAGGACAGGGGTATCGCTACACCTTC. The complete variable domain, with remaining parts taken from reference TRBV7-9 and TRBJ1-2, reads DTGVSQNPRHKITKRGQNVTFRCDPISEHNRLYWYRQTLGQGPEFLTYFQNEAQLEKSRLLSDRFSAERPKGSFSTLEIQRTEQGDSAMYLCASSLGQGYRYTFGSGTRLTVV.

The rearrangement links TRBV7-2 to TRBJ2-7; D is unresolved. This CDR3 has 13 residues. V gave up 1 base and J gave up 1 base, with 5 bases separating them. Per the germline V gene, CDR1 is SGHTA and CDR2 is FQGNSA. Here the CDR3 reads CASSLGPSYEQYF. The CDR3, as DNA: TGTGCCAGCAGCTTAGGGCCATCCTACGAGCAGTACTTC.

This clone has only one observation. The CDR3 coding sequence is TGCAGCGTTGAAGATAAGTCGGCAGGGATCGGTTCACCCTATGGCTACACCTTC. This translates into CSVEDKSAGIGSPYGYTF. The gene calls are TRBV29-1 and TRBJ1-2; maybe TRBD1 (5 bases). V dropped 0 bases and J dropped 4 bases, with 24 bases sitting between them. Germline CDR1 and CDR2: SQVTM and ANQGSEA. The CDR3 totals 18 residues.